A selection of T cell receptor beta chains follows, all from one sample in a study of PD-L1 blockade in urothelial cancer. The method was immunoSEQ multiplex PCR; TCRdb's version includes in-frame clones alone and lacks a portion of them. This sample carries roughly 50,000 clones, roughly nine tenths of them seen once, and the ten largest clones take 14% to 15%. Specimen: PBMCs, collected around atezolizumab (anti-PD-L1) treatment. Every receptor here comes from a woman in her fifties or sixties with urothelial cancer. Both conserved end residues are part of each CDR3. The D gene is left open where the match is weak. Expanded clones are given a class, and other clones once, few, many or no size at all.

clone_size: once; v_call: TRBV7-7; d_call: TRBD2; j_call: TRBJ2-2; cdr3_aa: CASSRGGAAGELFF; cdr3_nt: TGTGCCAGCAGCCGCGGGGGGGCTGCCGGGGAGCTGTTTTTT
clone_size: NA; v_call: TRBV5-4; d_call: NA; j_call: TRBJ2-1; cdr3_aa: CASSRTLVSSYNEQFF; cdr3_nt: TGTGCCAGCAGCCGGACTCTTGTCAGCTCCTACAATGAGCAGTTCTTC
clone_size: NA; v_call: TRBV11-1; d_call: TRBD1; j_call: TRBJ1-1; cdr3_aa: CASSQQGAQYTEAFF; cdr3_nt: TGTGCCAGCAGTCAACAGGGGGCACAGTACACTGAAGCTTTCTTT
clone_size: NA; v_call: TRBV13; d_call: NA; j_call: TRBJ1-2; cdr3_aa: CASSSQGPHGYTF; cdr3_nt: TGTGCCAGCAGCTCACAGGGACCCCATGGCTACACCTTC
clone_size: NA; v_call: TRBV5-4; d_call: TRBD2; j_call: TRBJ2-3; cdr3_aa: CASSLRLAGTDTQYF; cdr3_nt: TGTGCCAGCAGCTTGAGACTAGCGGGCACAGATACGCAGTATTTT
clone_size: NA; v_call: TRBV10-3; d_call: NA; j_call: TRBJ2-5; cdr3_aa: CAISARGVGETQYF; cdr3_nt: TGTGCCATCAGTGCCAGGGGGGTCGGGGAGACCCAGTACTTC
clone_size: NA; v_call: TRBV5-1; d_call: NA; j_call: TRBJ2-1; cdr3_aa: CASRVEGASYNEQFF; cdr3_nt: TGCGCCAGCAGGGTAGAGGGCGCATCCTACAATGAGCAGTTCTTC
clone_size: NA; v_call: TRBV5-4; d_call: NA; j_call: TRBJ2-2; cdr3_aa: CASSLSGQGTGELFF; cdr3_nt: TGTGCCAGCAGCTTGTCGGGCCAGGGCACCGGGGAGCTGTTTTTT
clone_size: NA; v_call: TRBV11-3; d_call: TRBD2; j_call: TRBJ2-3; cdr3_aa: CASSFGGGMGGDTQYF; cdr3_nt: TGTGCCAGCAGCTTCGGCGGGGGGATGGGGGGAGATACGCAGTATTTT
clone_size: NA; v_call: TRBV7-2; d_call: TRBD2; j_call: TRBJ2-7; cdr3_aa: CASSSTGGRGREQYF; cdr3_nt: TGTGCCAGCAGCTCCACAGGTGGGCGGGGGAGGGAGCAGTACTTC
clone_size: medium-sized; v_call: TRBV7-2; d_call: NA; j_call: TRBJ2-1; cdr3_aa: CASSLRQSSYNEQFF; cdr3_nt: TGTGCCAGCAGCTTACGACAGTCGTCCTACAATGAGCAGTTCTTC
clone_size: NA; v_call: TRBV19; d_call: TRBD1; j_call: TRBJ2-7; cdr3_aa: CASSLSQDRVHEQYF; cdr3_nt: TGTGCCAGTAGTCTTTCCCAGGACAGGGTCCACGAGCAGTACTTC
clone_size: NA; v_call: TRBV7-9; d_call: NA; j_call: TRBJ2-5; cdr3_aa: CASSLGQSMGQETQYF; cdr3_nt: TGTGCCAGCAGCTTAGGACAGTCAATGGGGCAAGAGACCCAGTACTTC